This T cell receptor beta chain was documented in a study of CD8 T cells in Susac syndrome. Overall study results and limits: The study recognized that the number of individuals in its TCR sequencing and HLA analysis was relatively small.

With respect to this clonotype: Its antigen is currently unknown.

TCR beta sequencing was performed on blood CD8+ and CD4+ T cells. Control patients had untreated stable or active relapsing-remitting multiple sclerosis by revised McDonald criteria. Random hexamers were used to reverse transcribe about 0.5 to 1 ug of RNA. An immunoSEQ multiplex PCR generated amplified TCR beta CDR3 products spanning 54 Vbeta and 13 Jbeta. TCRdb re-analysed the immunoSEQ multiplex PCR reads in MiXCR, keeping a single row per CDR3 protein. The repertoire consists of approximately 200,000 distinct CDR3 sequences, with about 95% occurring once and the leading ten covering roughly 0.088%. The germline V gene has CDR1 DFQATT and CDR2 SNEGSKA (reference sequence). CDR3 length: 14 residues. V lost 3 bases and J lost 6, with 16 bases in between.

What was sequenced was CD4+ T cells from PBMCs. The TCR originated in a human donor with multiple sclerosis. The J gene is TRBJ2-3, the V gene TRBV20-1; D is possibly TRBD1 (5 bases). The DNA of the CDR3 is TGCAGTGCTAGGAGCAGGGAAGCCAGGGATACGCAGTATTTT. Amino acid sequence: CSARSREARDTQYF.